This T cell receptor (beta chain) was sequenced during a study of CD8 T cells in ankylosing spondylitis. This CDR3 spans 13 amino acids. Trimming took off 5 bases at V and 3 bases at J, with 10 bases between the two ends. Per germline, CDR1 MDHEN and CDR2 SYDVKM. TCRdb recomputed calls from the 5' RACE reads with MiXCR, one row per CDR3 protein. Among 290,000 or so distinct CDR3 sequences listed, roughly 20% were seen once. The chain recombines TRBV28 with TRBJ1-2, with a weak D call TRBD1 (5 bases). The clonotype was recovered from a female donor with ankylosing spondylitis or in good health (not recorded which). What was sequenced was blood, either unsorted or a sorted T cell fraction (not recorded which). CDR3 protein: CASSQGWDYGYTF. The CDR3 DNA reads as TGTGCCAGCAGTCAGGGCTGGGACTATGGCTACACCTTC.